The sample holds one count of the clone carrying this T cell receptor (beta chain). The antigen is not known. The data were taken from a study of cytomegalovirus exposure and HLA in healthy donors. Broader study findings: Usually a TCR sequence was rare, but some public TCRs were found in many donors. Some TCR beta chains (approximately 180 of them) were listed as cytomegalovirus-associated.

Deletions cut 5 bases from V and 1 base from J, with 16 bases between. The CDR3 spans 16 residues. Germline V gene data show CDR1 as MNHEY and CDR2 as SMNVEV (reference sequence). It was the approximately 130-subject validation cohort, separate from the roughly 700-subject first cohort, to which the donors belonged. Sequencing used immunoSEQ multiplex PCR; TCRdb keeps in-frame clones, though not all of them. Seen here are about 190,000 clones, about four fifths observed once, and the top ten hold around 7%. The TCR comes from a man aged 18 to 30 in good health and CMV-seropositive. This chain links TRBV27 with TRBJ2-3, with D perhaps TRBD2 (5 bases). The specimen sequenced was PBMCs. For the CDR3, the DNA is TGTGCCAGCAGTCCCCCAAGCGGAGAAGGCACAGATACGCAGTATTTT. It encodes CASSPPSGEGTDTQYF.